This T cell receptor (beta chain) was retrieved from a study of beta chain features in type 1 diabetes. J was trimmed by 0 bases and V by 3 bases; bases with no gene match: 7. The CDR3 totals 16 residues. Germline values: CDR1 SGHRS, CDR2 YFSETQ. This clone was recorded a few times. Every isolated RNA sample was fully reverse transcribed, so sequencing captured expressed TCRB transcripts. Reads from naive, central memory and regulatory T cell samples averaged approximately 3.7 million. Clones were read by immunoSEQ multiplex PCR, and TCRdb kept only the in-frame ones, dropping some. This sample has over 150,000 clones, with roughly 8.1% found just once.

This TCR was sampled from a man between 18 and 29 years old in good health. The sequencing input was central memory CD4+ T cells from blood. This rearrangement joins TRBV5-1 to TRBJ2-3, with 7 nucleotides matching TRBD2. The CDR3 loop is CASSSLADHSTDTQYF. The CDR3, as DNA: TGCGCCAGCAGCTCCCTAGCGGATCATAGCACAGATACGCAGTATTTT.